This record looks at one T cell receptor beta chain sequence and its context. The sample originates from a study of blood T cell repertoires in COVID-19. V gave up 2 bases and J gave up 6 bases, with 7 bases separating them. CDR3 length equals 12 residues. Profiled with immunoSEQ multiplex PCR; TCRdb holds only in-frame clones, not every one. This sample has more than 150,000 clones, with approximately 87% found just once. The origin of this receptor is a woman in her late teens or twenties who had recovered from COVID-19. Material for sequencing was peripheral blood. This chain uses TRBV12-3 or TRBV12-4 with TRBJ1-2; D call uncertain. CDR3 sequence reads: CASSLSGNGYTF. In DNA form, the CDR3 reads TGTGCCAGCAGTTTATCAGGCAATGGCTACACCTTC.